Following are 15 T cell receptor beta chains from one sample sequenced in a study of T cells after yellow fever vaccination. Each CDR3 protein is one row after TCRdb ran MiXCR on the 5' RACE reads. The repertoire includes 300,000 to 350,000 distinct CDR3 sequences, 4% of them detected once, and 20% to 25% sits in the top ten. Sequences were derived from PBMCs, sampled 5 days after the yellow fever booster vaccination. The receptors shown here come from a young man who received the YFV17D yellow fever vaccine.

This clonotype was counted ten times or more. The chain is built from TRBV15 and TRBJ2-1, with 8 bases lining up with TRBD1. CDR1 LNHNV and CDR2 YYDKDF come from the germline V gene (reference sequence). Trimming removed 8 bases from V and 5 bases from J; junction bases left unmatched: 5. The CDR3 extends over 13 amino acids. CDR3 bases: TGTGCCACCGCCGGACAGGGACACAATGAGCAGTTCTTC. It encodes CATAGQGHNEQFF.

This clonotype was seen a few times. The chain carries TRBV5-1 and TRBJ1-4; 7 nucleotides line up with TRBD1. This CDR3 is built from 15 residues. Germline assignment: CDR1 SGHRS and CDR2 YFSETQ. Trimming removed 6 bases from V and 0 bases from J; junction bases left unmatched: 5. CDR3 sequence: CASKGQSSTNEKLFF. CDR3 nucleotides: TGCGCCAGCAAGGGACAGAGCTCAACTAATGAAAAACTGTTTTTT. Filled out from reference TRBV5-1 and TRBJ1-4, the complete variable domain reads KAGVTQTPRYLIKTRGQQVTLSCSPISGHRSVSWYQQTPGQGLQFLFEYFSETQRNKGNFPGRFSGRQFSNSRSEMNVSTLELGDSALYLCASKGQSSTNEKLFFGSGTQLSVL.

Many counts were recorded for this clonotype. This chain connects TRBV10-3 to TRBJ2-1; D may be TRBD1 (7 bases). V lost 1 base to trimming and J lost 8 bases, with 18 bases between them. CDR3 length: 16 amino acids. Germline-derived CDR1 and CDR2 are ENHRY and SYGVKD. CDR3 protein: CAISEYRTSRGDEQFF. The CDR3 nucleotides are TGTGCCATCAGTGAGTATCGGACCTCCAGGGGGGATGAGCAGTTCTTC.

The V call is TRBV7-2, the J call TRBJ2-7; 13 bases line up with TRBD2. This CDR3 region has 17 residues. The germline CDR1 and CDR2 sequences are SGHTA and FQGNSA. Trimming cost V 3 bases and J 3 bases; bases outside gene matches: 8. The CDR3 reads CASSFRTSGGRFYEQYV. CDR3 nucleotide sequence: TGTGCCAGCAGCTTCCGGACTAGCGGGGGTCGGTTCTACGAGCAGTACGTC.

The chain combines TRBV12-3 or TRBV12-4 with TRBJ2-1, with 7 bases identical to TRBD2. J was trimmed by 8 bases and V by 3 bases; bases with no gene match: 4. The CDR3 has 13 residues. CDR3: CASSFFRGDEQFF. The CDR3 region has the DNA TGTGCCAGCAGTTTTTTTCGGGGGGATGAGCAGTTCTTC.

This CDR3 reads CASSLGQDTSYEQYF. The CDR3, as DNA: TGCGCCAGCAGCTTGGGACAGGACACCTCCTACGAGCAGTACTTC. The J gene is TRBJ2-7, the V gene TRBV5-1; a weak D match, TRBD1 (6 bases). This CDR3 contains 15 residues. Germline assignment: CDR1 SGHRS and CDR2 YFSETQ. V lost 0 bases and J 0 bases, leaving 10 bases between the germline ends.

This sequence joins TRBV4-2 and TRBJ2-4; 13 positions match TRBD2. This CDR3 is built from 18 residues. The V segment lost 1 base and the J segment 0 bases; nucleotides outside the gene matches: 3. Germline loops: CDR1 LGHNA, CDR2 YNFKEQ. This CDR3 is CASSQGTSGGIAKNIQYF. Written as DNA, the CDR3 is TGTGCCAGCAGCCAAGGGACTAGCGGGGGCATAGCCAAAAACATTCAGTACTTC.

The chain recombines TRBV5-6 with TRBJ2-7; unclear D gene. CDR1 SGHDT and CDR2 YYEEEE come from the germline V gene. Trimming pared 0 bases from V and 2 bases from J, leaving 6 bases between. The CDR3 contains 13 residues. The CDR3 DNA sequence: TGTGCCAGCAGCTTGGACAGTCCCTACGAGCAGTACTTC. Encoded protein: CASSLDSPYEQYF.

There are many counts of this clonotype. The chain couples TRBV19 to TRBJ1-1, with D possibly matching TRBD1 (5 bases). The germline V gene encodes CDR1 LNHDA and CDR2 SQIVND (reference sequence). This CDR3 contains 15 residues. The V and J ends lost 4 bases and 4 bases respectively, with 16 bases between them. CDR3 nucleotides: TGTGCCAGTAGTAAGGCTGCCGGGGGAACCACTGAAGCTTTCTTT. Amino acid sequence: CASSKAAGGTTEAFF. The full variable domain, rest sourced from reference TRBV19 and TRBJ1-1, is DGGITQSPKYLFRKEGQNVTLSCEQNLNHDAMYWYRQDPGQGLRLIYYSQIVNDFQKGDIAEGYSVSREKKESFPLTVTSAQKNPTAFYLCASSKAAGGTTEAFFGQGTRLTVV.

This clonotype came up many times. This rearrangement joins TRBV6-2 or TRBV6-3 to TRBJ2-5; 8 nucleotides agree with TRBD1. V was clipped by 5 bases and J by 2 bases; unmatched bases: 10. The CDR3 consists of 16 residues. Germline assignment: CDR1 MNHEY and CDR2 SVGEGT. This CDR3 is CASSPRQGRYQETQYF. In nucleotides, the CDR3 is TGTGCCAGCAGTCCACGACAGGGGCGCTATCAAGAGACCCAGTACTTC.

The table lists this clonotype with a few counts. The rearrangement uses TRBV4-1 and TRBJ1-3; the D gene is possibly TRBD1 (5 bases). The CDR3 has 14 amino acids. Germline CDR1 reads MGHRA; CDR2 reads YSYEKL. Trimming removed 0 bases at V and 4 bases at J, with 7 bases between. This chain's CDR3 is CASSQDRAGNTIYF. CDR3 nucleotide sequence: TGCGCCAGCAGCCAAGACAGGGCGGGAAACACCATATATTTT.

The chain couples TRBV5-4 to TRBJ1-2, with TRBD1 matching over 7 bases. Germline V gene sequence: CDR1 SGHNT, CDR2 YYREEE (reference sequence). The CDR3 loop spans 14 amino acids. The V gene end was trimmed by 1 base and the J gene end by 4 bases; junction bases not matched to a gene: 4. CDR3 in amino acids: CASSLSGTAYGYTF. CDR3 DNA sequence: TGTGCCAGCAGCTTGTCCGGGACAGCCTATGGCTACACCTTC.

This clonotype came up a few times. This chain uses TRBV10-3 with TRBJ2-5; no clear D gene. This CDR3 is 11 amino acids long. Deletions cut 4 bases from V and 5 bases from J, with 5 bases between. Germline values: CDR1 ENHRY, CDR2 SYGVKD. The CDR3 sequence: CAISVGETQYF. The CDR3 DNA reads TGTGCCATCAGTGTGGGGGAGACCCAGTACTTC.

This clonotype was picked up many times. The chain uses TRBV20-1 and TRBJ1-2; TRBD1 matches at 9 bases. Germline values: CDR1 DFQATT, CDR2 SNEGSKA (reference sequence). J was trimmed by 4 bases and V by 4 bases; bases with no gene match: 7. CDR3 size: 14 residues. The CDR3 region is CSATGQGTPYGYTF. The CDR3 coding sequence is TGCAGTGCTACCGGACAGGGGACCCCCTATGGCTACACCTTC.

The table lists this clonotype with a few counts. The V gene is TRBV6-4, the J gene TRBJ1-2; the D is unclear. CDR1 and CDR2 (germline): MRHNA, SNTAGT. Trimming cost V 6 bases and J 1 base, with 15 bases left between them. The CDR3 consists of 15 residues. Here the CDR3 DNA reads TGTGCCAGCAGAACGGGGATAGACGATAACTATGGCTACACCTTC. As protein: CASRTGIDDNYGYTF.